This T cell receptor (beta chain) was retrieved from a study of beta chain features in type 1 diabetes. Per the germline V gene, CDR1 is SGHRS and CDR2 is YFSETQ. Trimming shortened V by 0 bases and J by 7 bases, and 14 bases separated the two germline ends. The CDR3 covers 16 residues. Study results and caveats: Among all four CD4+ subsets, Type 1 diabetes patients had TCRB CDR3s that were moderately but significantly shorter.

The table lists this clone with a few counts. The antigen is not known. Expressed TCRB transcripts were sequenced, since all the RNA that had been isolated was reverse transcribed. Some clones are missing from TCRdb's copy, which holds only in-frame ones; the method was immunoSEQ multiplex PCR. The data contain approximately 600,000 clones, 12% of them singletons. The chain uses TRBV5-1 and TRBJ1-6; D is unresolved. The receptor was derived from a man aged 25-45 years with type 1 diabetes. Sequencing was done on a sample of naive CD4+ T cells from blood. The CDR3 spells CASSLGVLGNNSPLHF. The CDR3 nucleotides are TGCGCCAGCAGCTTGGGGGTTTTGGGGAACAATTCACCCCTCCACTTT.